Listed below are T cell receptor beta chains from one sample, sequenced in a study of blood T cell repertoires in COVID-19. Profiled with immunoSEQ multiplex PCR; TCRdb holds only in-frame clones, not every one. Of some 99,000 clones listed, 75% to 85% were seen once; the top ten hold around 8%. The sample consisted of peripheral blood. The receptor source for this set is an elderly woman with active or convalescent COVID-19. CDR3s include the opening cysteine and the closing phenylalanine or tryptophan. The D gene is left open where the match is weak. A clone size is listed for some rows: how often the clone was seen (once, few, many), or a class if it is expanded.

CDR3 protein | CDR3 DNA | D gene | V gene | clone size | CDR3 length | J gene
CASSGRTGGTDTQYF | TGTGCCAGCAGCGGACGGACAGGGGGGACAGATACGCAGTATTTT | TRBD1 | TRBV6-5 | - | 15 | TRBJ2-3
CASSELAGGKYF | TGCGCCAGCAGTGAACTAGCGGGAGGAAAGTACTTC | TRBD2 | TRBV10-1 | - | 12 | TRBJ2-7
CASSELAGVNEQFF | TGTGCCAGCAGTGAGCTAGCGGGAGTCAATGAGCAGTTCTTC | TRBD2 | TRBV6-1 | - | 14 | TRBJ2-1
CASSTQTGSYEQYF | TGTGCCAGTAGTACCCAAACAGGATCCTACGAGCAGTACTTC | - | TRBV19 | - | 14 | TRBJ2-7
CASSSGGETQYF | TGTGCCAGCTCGTCAGGCGGGGAGACCCAGTACTTC | - | TRBV18 | few | 12 | TRBJ2-5
CASSTSGTRGTDTQYF | TGTGCCAGCAGCACCTCCGGGACTAGAGGCACAGATACGCAGTATTTT | TRBD2 | TRBV5-5 | - | 16 | TRBJ2-3
CAWSPPGGNSPLHF | TGTGCCTGGAGTCCCCCGGGGGGTAATTCACCCCTCCACTTT | - | TRBV30 | - | 14 | TRBJ1-6
CASSISLAGYNEQFF | TGTGCCAGTAGTATATCCCTAGCGGGGTACAATGAGCAGTTCTTC | TRBD2 | TRBV19 | - | 15 | TRBJ2-1
CASSIRLAGVETQYF | TGTGCCAGCAGCATCAGACTAGCGGGAGTTGAGACCCAGTACTTC | TRBD2 | TRBV11-3 | - | 15 | TRBJ2-5
CASSLLGALRLDYEQYF | TGTGCCAGCAGTTTATTGGGGGCTCTACGATTAGATTACGAGCAGTACTTC | - | TRBV28 | - | 17 | TRBJ2-7
CASSPLDRRNSPLHF | TGTGCCAGCAGCCCCTTGGACAGGAGAAATTCACCCCTCCACTTT | TRBD1 | TRBV7-2 | - | 15 | TRBJ1-6
CASSLGAGIWETQYF | TGCGCCAGCAGCTTGGGGGCAGGGATCTGGGAGACCCAGTACTTC | - | TRBV5-1 | - | 15 | TRBJ2-5
CAIGGTSGYEQYF | TGTGCCATCGGGGGGACTAGCGGTTACGAGCAGTACTTC | TRBD2 | TRBV10-3 | once | 13 | TRBJ2-7
CASSQGTSGSTDTQYF | TGTGCCAGCAGCCAAGGTACTAGCGGGAGCACAGATACGCAGTATTTT | TRBD2 | TRBV4-2 | - | 16 | TRBJ2-3
CASSVVPTSLDTQYF | TGTGCCAGCAGCGTAGTCCCGACTAGCCTTGATACGCAGTATTTT | TRBD2 | TRBV9 | - | 15 | TRBJ2-3
CASSRLGLAGAYNEQFF | TGTGCCAGCAGTCGCCTGGGACTAGCGGGAGCGTACAATGAGCAGTTCTTC | TRBD2 | TRBV7-3 | - | 17 | TRBJ2-1
CASRLRPSGEFPGELFF | TGTGCCAGCAGGTTACGACCGTCAGGGGAATTTCCCGGGGAGCTGTTTTTT | - | TRBV27 | - | 17 | TRBJ2-2
CASTPPTMNTEAFF | TGTGCCAGCACTCCTCCTACTATGAACACTGAAGCTTTCTTT | - | TRBV7-9 | - | 14 | TRBJ1-1
CASSLKTGMNTIYF | TGTGCCAGCAGCTTAAAGACAGGGATGAACACCATATATTTT | TRBD1 | TRBV11-2 | once | 14 | TRBJ1-3
CASSISGTGNTIYF | TGTGCCAGTAGTATTTCGGGAACTGGAAACACCATATATTTT | - | TRBV19 | - | 14 | TRBJ1-3
CASSQRASGRQDTQYF | TGTGCCAGCAGCCAGAGGGCTAGCGGGAGGCAAGATACGCAGTATTTT | TRBD2 | TRBV9 | - | 16 | TRBJ2-3
CASSLGTRVGEETQYF | TGTGCCAGCAGTCTGGGGACTAGGGTCGGGGAGGAGACCCAGTACTTC | TRBD2 | TRBV2 | - | 16 | TRBJ2-5
CASSDYSHWTGELFF | TGCGCCAGCAGTGATTACTCCCATTGGACCGGGGAGCTGTTTTTT | - | TRBV10-1 | - | 15 | TRBJ2-2
CASSPPRVGYTF | TGTGCCAGCAGCCCTCCGAGGGTCGGCTACACCTTC | - | TRBV28 | - | 12 | TRBJ1-2
CAISEGGDLQETQYF | TGTGCCATCAGTGAGGGAGGGGACCTGCAAGAGACCCAGTACTTC | - | TRBV10-3 | few | 15 | TRBJ2-5
CASRTGYEQYF | TGTGCCAGCAGGACAGGGTACGAGCAGTACTTC | TRBD1 | TRBV28 | - | 11 | TRBJ2-7
CASSKGPPRDSATYEQYF | TGTGCCAGCAGCAAGGGACCCCCTAGGGACAGTGCAACCTACGAGCAGTACTTC | - | TRBV21-1 | - | 18 | TRBJ2-7
CASSDIGQGNYGYTF | TGTGCCAGCAGTGATATAGGACAGGGGAATTATGGCTACACCTTC | TRBD1 | TRBV6-1 | - | 15 | TRBJ1-2
CARRPGTYSYEQYF | TGCGCCAGGAGACCTGGGACATACTCCTACGAGCAGTACTTC | - | TRBV5-1 | - | 14 | TRBJ2-7
CASSPEGRGLGHEQFF | TGTGCCAGCAGCCCGGAGGGGAGGGGCCTCGGGCATGAGCAGTTCTTC | TRBD2 | TRBV7-2 | - | 16 | TRBJ2-1
CASSFQGGTQYF | TGTGCCAGCAGTTTTCAGGGCGGTACGCAGTATTTT | - | TRBV28 | - | 12 | TRBJ2-3
CATLGLAFSYEQYF | TGTGCCACCTTGGGACTAGCGTTCTCCTACGAGCAGTACTTC | TRBD2 | TRBV2 | - | 14 | TRBJ2-7
CASSPSGAVGEAFF | TGTGCCAGCTCACCTTCAGGGGCCGTAGGTGAAGCTTTCTTT | - | TRBV18 | once | 14 | TRBJ1-1
CASSIATSGREQFF | TGTGCCAGTAGTATAGCGACTAGCGGGAGAGAGCAGTTCTTC | TRBD2 | TRBV19 | - | 14 | TRBJ2-1
CASRRQGDSYEQYF | TGCGCCAGCAGAAGACAGGGGGACTCCTACGAGCAGTACTTC | TRBD1 | TRBV10-2 | - | 14 | TRBJ2-7
CASSAVGGLGSYEQYF | TGTGCCAGCAGTGCCGTGGGGGGTTTAGGCTCCTACGAGCAGTACTTC | - | TRBV6-4 | - | 16 | TRBJ2-7
CASRRRQWVADTEAFF | TGTGCCAGCAGACGGCGACAGTGGGTAGCGGACACTGAAGCTTTCTTT | - | TRBV28 | - | 16 | TRBJ1-1
CASREVRVRTSKNIQYF | TGTGCCAGCAGGGAAGTTAGGGTGCGGACTTCCAAAAACATTCAGTACTTC | - | TRBV6-1 | - | 17 | TRBJ2-4
CASRPHVAAVSSYNSPLHF | TGTGCCAGCAGGCCTCACGTCGCGGCGGTGAGCTCCTATAATTCACCCCTCCACTTT | - | TRBV27 | few | 19 | TRBJ1-6